This T cell receptor beta chain was documented in a study of blood T cell repertoires in COVID-19. Looking at the study overall: The analysed material was cDNA or gDNA that came from T cells, B-cell-depleted T cells, or PBMCs.

The CDR3 is 14 residues long. V was shortened by 0 bases and J by 2 bases, with 7 bases between the two germline ends. Germline CDR1 and CDR2: SGHTA and FQGNSA. Clones were sequenced by immunoSEQ multiplex PCR, and TCRdb holds only the in-frame ones, with some missing. The table lists some 330,000 clones, roughly 90% of them singletons. This TCR derives from a woman aged 45-60 years with active or convalescent COVID-19. The V call is TRBV7-2, the J call TRBJ1-1; D might be TRBD1 (5 bases). The specimen sequenced was peripheral blood. As DNA, the CDR3 is TGTGCCAGCAGCTTAGCGACAGCCAACACTGAAGCTTTCTTT. Translation: CASSLATANTEAFF.